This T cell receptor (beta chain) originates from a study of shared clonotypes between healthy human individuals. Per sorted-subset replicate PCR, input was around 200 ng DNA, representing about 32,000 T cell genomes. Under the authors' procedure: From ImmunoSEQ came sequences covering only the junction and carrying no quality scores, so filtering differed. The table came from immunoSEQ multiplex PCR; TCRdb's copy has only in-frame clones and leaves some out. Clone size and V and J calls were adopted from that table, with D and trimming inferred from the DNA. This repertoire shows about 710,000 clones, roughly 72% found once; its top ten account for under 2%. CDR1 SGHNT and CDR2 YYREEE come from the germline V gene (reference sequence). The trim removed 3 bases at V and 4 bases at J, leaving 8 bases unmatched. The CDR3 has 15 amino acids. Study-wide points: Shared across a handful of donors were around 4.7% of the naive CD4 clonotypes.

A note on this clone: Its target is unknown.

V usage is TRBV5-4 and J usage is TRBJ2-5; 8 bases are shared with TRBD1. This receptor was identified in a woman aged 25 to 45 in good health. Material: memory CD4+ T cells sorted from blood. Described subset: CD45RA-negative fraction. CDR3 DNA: TGTGCCAGCAGCTGGAAGGGACAGGCGGTAGAGACCCAGTACTTC. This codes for CASSWKGQAVETQYF.